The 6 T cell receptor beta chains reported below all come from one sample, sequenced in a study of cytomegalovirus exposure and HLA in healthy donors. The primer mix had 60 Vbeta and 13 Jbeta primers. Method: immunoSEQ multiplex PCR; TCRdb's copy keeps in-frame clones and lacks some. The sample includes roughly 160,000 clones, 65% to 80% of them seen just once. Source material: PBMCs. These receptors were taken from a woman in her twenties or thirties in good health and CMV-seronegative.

The CDR3 is CASSIGTSGNNEQFF. CDR3 sequence (DNA): TGTGCCAGTAGTATAGGGACTAGCGGAAACAATGAGCAGTTCTTC. This sequence joins TRBV19 and TRBJ2-1; 10 bases line up with TRBD2. Germline lookup yields CDR1 LNHDA and CDR2 SQIVND (reference sequence). The junction had 2 bases not matched to a gene; V was cut back by 1 base and J by 5 bases. This CDR3 has 15 residues.

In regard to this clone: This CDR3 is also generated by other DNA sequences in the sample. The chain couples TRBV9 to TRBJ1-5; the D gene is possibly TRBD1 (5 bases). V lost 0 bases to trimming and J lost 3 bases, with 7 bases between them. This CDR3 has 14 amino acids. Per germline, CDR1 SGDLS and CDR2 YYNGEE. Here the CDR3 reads CASSVGGPNQPQHF. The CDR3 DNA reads TGTGCCAGCAGCGTAGGGGGCCCCAATCAGCCCCAGCATTTT.

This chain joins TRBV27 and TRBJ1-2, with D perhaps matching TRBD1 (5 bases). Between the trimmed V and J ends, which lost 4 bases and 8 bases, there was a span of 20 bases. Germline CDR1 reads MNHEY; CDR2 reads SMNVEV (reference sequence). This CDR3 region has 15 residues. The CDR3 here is CASSWAASGKYGYTF. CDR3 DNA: TGTGCCAGCAGTTGGGCCGCATCAGGGAAATACGGCTACACCTTC.

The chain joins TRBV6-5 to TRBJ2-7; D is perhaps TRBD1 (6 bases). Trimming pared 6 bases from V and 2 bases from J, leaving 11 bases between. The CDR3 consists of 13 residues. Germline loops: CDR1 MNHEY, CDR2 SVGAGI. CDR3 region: CASRRQVPYEQYF. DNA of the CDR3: TGTGCCAGCAGAAGACAGGTACCCTACGAGCAGTACTTC.

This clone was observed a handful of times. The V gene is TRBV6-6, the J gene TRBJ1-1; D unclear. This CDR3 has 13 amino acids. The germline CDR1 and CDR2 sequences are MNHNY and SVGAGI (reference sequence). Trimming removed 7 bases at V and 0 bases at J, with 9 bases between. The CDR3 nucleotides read TGTGCCAGCACCCCCCTTATGAACACTGAAGCTTTCTTT. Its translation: CASTPLMNTEAFF.

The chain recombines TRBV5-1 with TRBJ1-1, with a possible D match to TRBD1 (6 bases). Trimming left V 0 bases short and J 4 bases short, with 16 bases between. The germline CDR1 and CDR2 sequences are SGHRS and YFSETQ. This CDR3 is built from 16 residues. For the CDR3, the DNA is TGCGCCAGCAGCTTGGATCGGGGGGCGTATGGCACTGAAGCTTTCTTT. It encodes CASSLDRGAYGTEAFF.